A single sample gave rise to the 17 T cell receptor beta chains below, sequenced in a study of spatial heterogeneity in lung cancer. MiXCR, applied by TCRdb to the 5' RACE reads, yields one record per CDR3 protein. The sample has tens of thousands of distinct CDR3 sequences; roughly 13% are singletons. Time point given: sample taken at primary tumor resection. Whole RNA came from tumor, nontumor lung or frozen PBMC and was sequenced without being sorted. The specimen comprised PBMCs, sampled at surgery. The receptors come from a male donor with early-stage non-small cell lung cancer.

This clonotype was recorded many times. The chain employs TRBV19 and TRBJ1-5; possible D gene TRBD1, 6 bases. CDR3 length: 15 amino acids. V lost 2 bases and J lost 6, with 14 bases in between. CDR1 and CDR2 from the germline V gene are LNHDA and SQIVND (reference sequence). The CDR3 DNA is TGTGCCAGTAGTATAATGGGGGGGCTGGGTCAGCCCCAGCATTTT. Translated, it gives CASSIMGGLGQPQHF.

The chain employs TRBV9 and TRBJ1-1; D is perhaps TRBD1 (6 bases). The CDR3 is 14 amino acids. The V and J ends lost 0 bases and 1 base respectively, with 7 bases between them. Germline V CDR1 and CDR2: SGDLS, YYNGEE. CDR3 residues: CASSVGTANTEAFF. CDR3 nucleotide sequence: TGTGCCAGCAGCGTAGGGACAGCGAACACTGAAGCTTTCTTT.

This clonotype has a handful of counts. This chain links TRBV20-1 with TRBJ2-5; a weak D match, TRBD2 (7 bases). The CDR3 sequence is 15 residues long. Trimming left V 5 bases short and J 4 bases short, with 20 bases between. CDR1 is DFQATT and CDR2 is SNEGSKA in the germline V gene (reference sequence). This CDR3 reads CSAPLRREGVETQYF. As DNA, the CDR3 is TGCAGTGCTCCTCTCCGAAGGGAGGGGGTAGAGACCCAGTACTTC.

The chain has TRBV29-1 and TRBJ2-1; TRBD2 matches 10 bases. The CDR3 has 13 residues. CDR1 is SQVTM and CDR2 is ANQGSEA in the germline V gene. Unmatched junction bases numbered 3, after V lost 3 bases and J lost 7 bases. The DNA of the CDR3 is TGCAGCGTTGACGCTAGCGGGGGAAATGAGCAGTTCTTC. This gives the protein CSVDASGGNEQFF.

This clonotype was seen repeatedly, ten times or more. This chain links TRBV6-2 or TRBV6-3 with TRBJ1-4; tentative D call: TRBD1 (5 bases). The CDR3 is made up of 16 amino acids. Trimming stripped 2 bases from V and 0 bases from J, with 10 bases between. Germline CDR1 reads MNHEY; CDR2 reads SVGEGT. The CDR3 spells CASSYDSSATNEKLFF. The DNA of the CDR3 is TGTGCCAGCAGTTACGACAGCTCAGCAACTAATGAAAAACTGTTTTTT.

The V call is TRBV5-6, the J call TRBJ1-2; TRBD1 matches at 7 bases. CDR3 length: 14 residues. The germline gives CDR1 SGHDT, CDR2 YYEEEE. J gave up 1 base and V 5 bases, and 5 bases lay outside the gene matches. This CDR3 reads CASRRQGSNYGYTF. The CDR3 coding sequence is TGTGCCAGCAGACGACAGGGAAGTAACTATGGCTACACCTTC.

This chain's CDR3 is CASSYSLPEGTDTQYF. The CDR3 DNA sequence: TGTGCCAGCAGTTACTCGTTACCCGAGGGCACAGATACGCAGTATTTT. The rearrangement links TRBV6-5 to TRBJ2-3; D gene ambiguous. CDR1 MNHEY and CDR2 SVGAGI come from the germline V gene. The length of the CDR3 is 16 residues. Trimming pared 0 bases from V and 1 base from J, leaving 11 bases between.

This clonotype was picked up a small number of times. The rearrangement uses TRBV5-5 and TRBJ2-7; no clear D. The V end was cut by 4 bases, the J end by 5 bases, with 10 bases between. CDR1 and CDR2 (germline): SGHKS, YYEKEE (reference sequence). This CDR3 spans 12 amino acids. CDR3: CASSPRGDEQYF. The CDR3 nucleotides read TGTGCCAGCAGCCCCCGTGGGGACGAGCAGTACTTC.

This clonotype has more than one count but fewer than ten. The chain carries TRBV30 and TRBJ2-4; D is possibly TRBD1 (5 bases). Trimming cost V 2 bases and J 0 bases, with 11 bases left between them. CDR3 length equals 15 residues. Germline CDR1 GTSNPN, CDR2 SVGIG (reference sequence). DNA of the CDR3: TGTGCCTGGAGTCAAGGGGTCTTAGCCAAAAACATTCAGTACTTC. Encoded protein: CAWSQGVLAKNIQYF.

The V gene is TRBV28, the J gene TRBJ2-7; D not resolved. The CDR3 has 13 residues. V shed 8 bases and J shed 2 bases, with 13 bases lying between them. Germline CDR1 is MDHEN and CDR2 is SYDVKM. The CDR3 spells CASETTLPYEQYF. The CDR3 DNA follows: TGTGCCAGCGAGACAACACTCCCCTACGAGCAGTACTTC.

V is TRBV4-1 and J is TRBJ1-2, with a possible D match to TRBD1 (5 bases). CDR3 length equals 16 residues. From germline, CDR1 is MGHRA and CDR2 YSYEKL. The V end lost 2 bases, the J end lost 8 bases, and 21 bases lay between the germline ends. CDR3 loop: CASSQPTGTTFGGYTF. CDR3 sequence (DNA): TGCGCCAGCAGCCAACCGACCGGGACCACATTCGGGGGCTACACCTTC.

The rearrangement links TRBV20-1 to TRBJ2-3; TRBD2 agrees at 12 bases. Trimming cost V 3 bases and J 4 bases; bases outside gene matches: 11. Looked up from germline, CDR1 is DFQATT and CDR2 is SNEGSKA (reference sequence). The CDR3 sequence is 17 residues long. The DNA for the CDR3 is TGCAGTGCTAGGCGGTCGACTAGCGGGGGAGCTCCAGATACGCAGTATTTT. Protein sequence: CSARRSTSGGAPDTQYF.

The chain couples TRBV27 to TRBJ1-5, with a weak D call TRBD1 (5 bases). Trimming took off 7 bases at V and 3 bases at J, with 13 bases between the two ends. The CDR3 has 14 residues. In germline, CDR1 is MNHEY, CDR2 SMNVEV (reference sequence). Here the CDR3 reads CASKDIQDNQPQHF. In DNA form, the CDR3 reads TGTGCCAGCAAGGATATACAGGACAATCAGCCCCAGCATTTT.

This chain connects TRBV27 to TRBJ1-1; 9 bases are shared with TRBD1. CDR1 and CDR2 from the germline V gene are MNHEY and SMNVEV (reference sequence). The CDR3 is 14 amino acids. Trimming removed 4 bases from V and 6 bases from J; junction bases left unmatched: 6. The CDR3 is CASSSRDRAPEAFF. The CDR3, as DNA: TGTGCCAGCAGTTCCCGGGACAGGGCTCCTGAAGCTTTCTTT.

The rearrangement uses TRBV29-1 and TRBJ1-6, with D perhaps TRBD1 (5 bases). CDR3 length equals 13 residues. CDR1 and CDR2 from the germline V gene are SQVTM and ANQGSEA. Trimming left V 7 bases short and J 8 bases short, with 15 bases between. The CDR3 loop is CSGSRGADSPLHF. The CDR3 DNA reads TGCAGCGGTTCGCGAGGGGCCGATTCACCCCTCCACTTT.

This clonotype was picked up a small number of times. The chain employs TRBV7-2 and TRBJ1-4; a weak D match, TRBD1 (5 bases). The CDR3 contains 14 residues. Trimming cost V 1 base and J 8 bases, with 11 bases left between them. CDR1 is SGHTA and CDR2 is FQGNSA in the germline V gene. The DNA for the CDR3 is TGTGCCAGCAGCTTAGGGGGATGGGACGAAAAACTGTTTTTT. It encodes CASSLGGWDEKLFF.

The sample holds a few counts of this clonotype. The rearrangement uses TRBV6-1 and TRBJ1-6; D not certain. V was trimmed by 2 bases and J by 0 bases, leaving 8 bases between them. Germline loops: CDR1 MNHNS, CDR2 SASEGT. The CDR3 totals 16 residues. CDR3 residues: CASSEYGSSYNSPLHF. The CDR3 DNA reads TGTGCCAGCAGTGAATACGGGAGCTCCTATAATTCACCCCTCCACTTT.